The 8 T cell receptor beta chains in this list originate from one sample, sequenced in a study of identical twins. TCRdb re-analysed the 5' RACE reads in MiXCR, keeping a single row per CDR3 protein. The repertoire holds 570,000 or so distinct CDR3 sequences, with around 9.6% as singletons. The same sample was also studied in work on yellow fever vaccine responses in identical twins.

The source material was PBMCs. These receptors were taken from a woman aged 18 to 35 in good health.

The CDR3 DNA follows: TGTGCCAGCAGCTTGTTAGGGGGCCCCGGGGAGCTGTTTTTT. It codes for CASSLLGGPGELFF. This rearrangement joins TRBV5-5 to TRBJ2-2; 7 bases line up with TRBD1. Germline loops: CDR1 SGHKS, CDR2 YYEKEE (reference sequence). V dropped 1 base and J dropped 6; count of bases not matched to a gene: 3. The CDR3 sequence is 14 residues long.

In this sample, this clonotype turned up many times. The chain links TRBV20-1 to TRBJ2-3, with D perhaps TRBD1 (5 bases). The CDR3 totals 16 residues. The V and J ends lost 3 bases and 0 bases respectively, with 16 bases between them. From germline, CDR1 is DFQATT and CDR2 SNEGSKA (reference sequence). The CDR3 DNA reads TGCAGTGCTAGGGACCACCAGGGATGGAGCACAGATACGCAGTATTTT. The encoded protein is CSARDHQGWSTDTQYF.

This rearrangement joins TRBV11-1 to TRBJ1-4; D not certain. The germline V and J ends were trimmed by 1 base and 7 bases, with 25 bases remaining between them. Germline-derived CDR1 and CDR2 are SGHAT and FQDESV (reference sequence). The CDR3 has 19 amino acids. CDR3 nucleotide sequence: TGTGCCAGCAGCTTAGGGTTTGACGGAGTTTCGGGCCATTCTGAAAAACTGTTTTTT. Translating it yields CASSLGFDGVSGHSEKLFF.

This sequence joins TRBV27 and TRBJ1-1; a weak D match, TRBD1 (6 bases). CDR3 length equals 14 residues. Germline V gene sequence: CDR1 MNHEY, CDR2 SMNVEV (reference sequence). V was trimmed by 6 bases and J by 11 bases, leaving 22 bases between them. In DNA, the CDR3 is TGTGCCAGCAGGGACAGTTTAGGGCTGGTTGGTGCTTTCTTT. Translating it yields CASRDSLGLVGAFF.

In regard to this clonotype: A much larger clone is a single base away; this may be a read error. The rearrangement links TRBV3-1 to TRBJ1-6; D uncertain. The CDR3 runs 12 residues. Per germline, CDR1 LGHDT and CDR2 YNNKEL (reference sequence). The CDR3 protein is CASGRGNSPLLF. The CDR3 DNA reads as TGTGCCAGCGGCCGAGGAAATTCACCCCTCCTCTTT.

The chain uses TRBV18 and TRBJ2-1, with unresolved D. CDR3 length: 13 amino acids. Germline V gene lookup returns CDR1 KGHSH and CDR2 LQKENI. V lost 4 bases, J lost 7 bases, and 11 bases lay in between. This CDR3 is CASSHPVENEQFF. The CDR3 bases are TGTGCCAGCTCACACCCCGTGGAGAATGAGCAGTTCTTC.

The CDR3 protein is CATSENADTQYF. DNA of the CDR3: TGTGCCACCAGTGAGAATGCAGATACGCAGTATTTT. This chain joins TRBV24-1 and TRBJ2-3, with D unclear. This CDR3 spans 12 amino acids. V was shortened by 4 bases and J by 4 bases, with 5 bases between the two germline ends. Germline assignment: CDR1 KGHDR and CDR2 SFDVKD.

This clonotype has a handful of counts. V is TRBV27 and J is TRBJ2-7, with 10 positions matching TRBD2. This CDR3 has 15 residues. Germline-derived CDR1 and CDR2 are MNHEY and SMNVEV (reference sequence). The ends lost 6 bases at V and 4 bases at J; junction bases unmatched: 9. The CDR3 protein is CASRPLGTSEYEQYF. As DNA, the CDR3 is TGTGCCAGCAGACCCTTGGGGACTAGCGAGTACGAGCAGTACTTC.